One sample yielded the 21 T cell receptor beta chains listed below, sequenced in a study of response to subunit inactivated influenza vaccine. In TCRdb, the RT-PCR reads were re-called with MiXCR into one record per CDR3 protein. The sample includes 530,000 or so distinct CDR3 sequences, about 25% seen only once; the top ten take 1.5% to 2%. The sequenced sample was CD4+ T cells sorted from PBMCs, obtained 4 to 6 days after vaccination. Every receptor here comes from a man over 45 who received an inactivated influenza vaccine.

The V gene is TRBV2, the J gene TRBJ2-7; 7 bases fit TRBD1. Germline CDR1 and CDR2: SNHLY and FYNNEI. This CDR3 is built from 12 residues. The ends lost 7 bases at V and 2 bases at J; junction bases unmatched: 2. CDR3 bases: TGTGCCAGCACTACAGGGGCCTACGAGCAGTACTTC. Translated: CASTTGAYEQYF.

V gene TRBV7-2 combines with J gene TRBJ2-1; 8 bases are shared with TRBD2. The V segment lost 6 bases and the J segment 5 bases; nucleotides outside the gene matches: 6. The CDR3 runs to 14 residues. Looked up from germline, CDR1 is SGHTA and CDR2 is FQGNSA. The CDR3 region has the DNA TGTGCCAGCAGGTCGGGGGGGCGGCACAATGAGCAGTTCTTC. This encodes CASRSGGRHNEQFF.

This CDR3 reads CASSQEERTLYNEQFF. CDR3 nucleotide sequence: TGCGCCAGCAGCCAAGAGGAGAGAACCCTGTACAATGAGCAGTTCTTC. The chain is built from TRBV4-3 and TRBJ2-1, with D hard to call. Trimming stripped 0 bases from V and 4 bases from J, with 13 bases between. From germline, CDR1 is LGHNA and CDR2 YSLEER. This CDR3 contains 16 residues.

This clonotype was observed a handful of times. V is TRBV20-1 and J is TRBJ2-1; unclear D gene. Trimming removed 1 base at V and 0 bases at J, with 13 bases between. Germline V gives CDR1 DFQATT, CDR2 SNEGSKA (reference sequence). This CDR3 region has 16 residues. The CDR3: CSARGGRTGSYNEQFF. CDR3 nucleotide sequence: TGCAGTGCTAGAGGGGGTCGAACTGGCTCCTACAATGAGCAGTTCTTC.

The chain couples TRBV30 to TRBJ2-7; 7 bases fit TRBD1. The germline V gene has CDR1 GTSNPN and CDR2 SVGIG (reference sequence). V was clipped by 7 bases and J by 2 bases; unmatched bases: 5. The CDR3 has 12 amino acids. The CDR3 sequence: CAYRQGPYEQYF. CDR3 nucleotide sequence: TGTGCCTACCGACAGGGCCCCTACGAGCAGTACTTC.

J is TRBJ2-5 and V is TRBV7-9, with D possibly matching TRBD1 (5 bases). Germline V gives CDR1 SEHNR, CDR2 FQNEAQ (reference sequence). This CDR3 has 16 residues. The V end was cut by 1 base, the J end by 4 bases, with 16 bases between. CDR3 residues: CASSLVHSRQGETQYF. The CDR3 coding sequence is TGTGCCAGCAGCTTAGTCCACTCAAGGCAGGGAGAGACCCAGTACTTC. The whole variable domain, filled in from reference TRBV7-9 and TRBJ2-5, reads DTGVSQNPRHKITKRGQNVTFRCDPISEHNRLYWYRQTLGQGPEFLTYFQNEAQLEKSRLLSDRFSAERPKGSFSTLEIQRTEQGDSAMYLCASSLVHSRQGETQYFGPGTRLLVL.

The sample holds many counts of this clonotype. V usage is TRBV12-3 or TRBV12-4 and J usage is TRBJ2-1; the match to TRBD1 covers 7 bases. This CDR3 contains 15 residues. V was pared by 5 bases and J by 13 bases, with 17 bases of the junction left unmatched. This CDR3 is CASSTITGDDLGQFF. The CDR3 nucleotides read TGTGCCAGCAGTACTATAACAGGGGATGATTTAGGTCAGTTCTTC.

The chain employs TRBV19 and TRBJ1-1, with D unresolved. The CDR3 runs 15 residues. V was pared by 6 bases and J by 4 bases, with 18 bases between. Germline CDR1 LNHDA, CDR2 SQIVND (reference sequence). DNA for the CDR3: TGTGCCAGTAGGGAGCCCTACAAGGAAGGCACTGAAGCTTTCTTT. It specifies CASREPYKEGTEAFF.

DNA for the CDR3: TGTGCCAGCAGCATACCGGGACAGGGTATCCACGAGCAGTACTTC. Translated: CASSIPGQGIHEQYF. The J gene is TRBJ2-7, the V gene TRBV7-9; 9 bases align to TRBD1. The CDR3 contains 15 residues. Germline assignment: CDR1 SEHNR and CDR2 FQNEAQ (reference sequence). V trimming: 5 bases; J trimming: 5 bases; junction bases outside the gene matches: 10.

This clonotype was recorded at least ten times. The chain uses TRBV10-3 and TRBJ2-1; TRBD2 matches at 8 bases. With V trimmed by 6 bases and J by 6 bases, 10 bases remained unmatched. The CDR3 is 15 amino acids. Germline V lookup: CDR1 ENHRY, CDR2 SYGVKD. This chain's CDR3 is CAISGGPTSGNEQFF. DNA for the CDR3: TGTGCCATCAGCGGAGGGCCAACTAGCGGCAATGAGCAGTTCTTC.

The chain combines TRBV20-1 with TRBJ1-3; D not resolved. Germline CDR1 DFQATT, CDR2 SNEGSKA (reference sequence). This CDR3 has 14 amino acids. Deletions cut 3 bases from V and 2 bases from J, with 11 bases between. CDR3: CSASSGMTGNTIYF. The CDR3 DNA is TGCAGTGCTAGCTCCGGGATGACTGGAAACACCATATATTTT.

The rearrangement joins TRBV29-1 to TRBJ2-4; D is unresolved. In germline, CDR1 is SQVTM, CDR2 ANQGSEA. Trimming stripped 5 bases from V and 3 bases from J, with 14 bases between. This CDR3 contains 14 residues. The CDR3 DNA is TGCAGCGTTCAAAACAGCAGTCACAAAAACATTCAGTACTTC. Translated: CSVQNSSHKNIQYF.

This chain links TRBV5-1 with TRBJ1-6, with D possibly matching TRBD1 (5 bases). V was shortened by 3 bases and J by 9 bases, with 16 bases between the two germline ends. Per the germline V gene, CDR1 is SGHRS and CDR2 is YFSETQ. The CDR3 spans 15 residues. The CDR3 protein is CASSSSSQGGSPLHF. The CDR3 coding sequence is TGCGCCAGCAGCTCTTCGTCGCAGGGAGGTTCACCCCTCCACTTT.

This chain links TRBV29-1 with TRBJ2-5; 8 nucleotides agree with TRBD1. CDR3 size: 12 residues. Looked up from germline, CDR1 is SQVTM and CDR2 is ANQGSEA. J lost 5 bases, V lost 4 bases, and 3 bases had no gene match. CDR3 region: CSVAQGGETQYF. The CDR3 DNA reads TGCAGCGTTGCACAGGGGGGTGAGACCCAGTACTTC. Full variable domain (missing parts from reference TRBV29-1 and TRBJ2-5): SAVISQKPSRDICQRGTSLTIQCQVDSQVTMMFWYRQQPGQSLTLIATANQGSEATYESGFVIDKFPISRPNLTFSTLTVSNMSPEDSSIYLCSVAQGGETQYFGPGTRLLVL.

This clonotype was seen only a few times. The chain uses TRBV21-1 and TRBJ2-7; the table gives TRBD2 as D, unverified against the DNA. TRBV21-1 corresponds to a pseudogene. The CDR3 is 16 amino acids. The CDR3, as DNA: TGTGCCAGCAGCAAAGGGACTCTCGCTAGGAGGTACGAGCAGTACTTC. This encodes CASSKGTLARRYEQYF.

CDR3 DNA: TGCGCCAGCAGCCAAGCAGCGCGTGTAAACACCGGGGAGCTGTTTTTT. The encoded protein is CASSQAARVNTGELFF. The chain has TRBV4-3 and TRBJ2-2; D gene ambiguous. Germline V CDR1 and CDR2: LGHNA, YSLEER. CDR3 length: 16 amino acids. V was trimmed by 1 base and J by 2 bases, leaving 11 bases between them.

Many counts were recorded for this clonotype. The gene calls are TRBV5-1 and TRBJ2-7; 8 bases fit TRBD2. Germline CDR1 reads SGHRS; CDR2 reads YFSETQ. The CDR3 runs to 13 residues. J gave up 4 bases and V 2 bases, and 2 bases lay outside the gene matches. The DNA of the CDR3 is TGCGCCAGCAGCTTCGGGGGGGCTTACGAGCAGTACTTC. It yields the protein CASSFGGAYEQYF.

The J gene is TRBJ2-1, the V gene TRBV20-1, with D tentatively TRBD1 (6 bases). The CDR3 contains 14 residues. V was trimmed by 5 bases and J by 6 bases, leaving 17 bases between them. Germline V CDR1 and CDR2: DFQATT, SNEGSKA (reference sequence). DNA of the CDR3: TGCAGTGCTCCGGACAGAATTTTACGCAATGAGCAGTTCTTC. It yields the protein CSAPDRILRNEQFF.

V usage is TRBV18 and J usage is TRBJ2-7, with TRBD1 matching 9 bases. The CDR3 totals 15 residues. Germline V gene data show CDR1 as KGHSH and CDR2 as LQKENI. The trim removed 6 bases at V and 4 bases at J, leaving 10 bases unmatched. The CDR3 loop is CASSEKTGGAYEQYF. The CDR3 DNA reads TGTGCCAGCTCCGAAAAAACAGGGGGCGCTTACGAGCAGTACTTC.

The J gene is TRBJ2-7, the V gene TRBV10-3; D is undetermined. The CDR3 length is 13 residues. Germline V gene lookup returns CDR1 ENHRY and CDR2 SYGVKD. The germline V and J ends were trimmed by 2 bases and 2 bases, with 7 bases remaining between them. CDR3: CAISEKDPYEQYF. The CDR3 DNA is TGTGCCATCAGTGAGAAGGATCCCTACGAGCAGTACTTC.

The V and J genes are TRBV4-1 and TRBJ2-7; 8 bases map to TRBD1. The CDR3 extends over 14 amino acids. The germline gives CDR1 MGHRA, CDR2 YSYEKL. Trimming cost V 4 bases and J 5 bases; bases outside gene matches: 7. CDR3 sequence (DNA): TGCGCCAGCAGCCGCCCGGACAGGGTCCACGAGCAGTACTTC. Its protein is CASSRPDRVHEQYF.